This is a list of T cell receptor beta chains from one sample in a study of blood T cell repertoires in COVID-19. The table came from immunoSEQ multiplex PCR; TCRdb's copy has only in-frame clones and leaves some out. This sample has about 330,000 clones, with around 90% found just once. The sample taken for sequencing was peripheral blood. The origin of the receptors is a young man with COVID-19, enrolled during active disease. CDR3s include the opening cysteine and the closing phenylalanine or tryptophan. The D gene is left open where the match is weak. A row's size may be missing; if present it is once, few, many or a size class.

TRBV9	.	TRBJ1-6	TRBD1	CASSPWDSIGSPLHF	TGTGCCAGCAGCCCCTGGGACAGCATAGGATCACCCCTCCACTTT
TRBV18	few	TRBJ1-1	TRBD1	CASSSTGVNTEAFF	TGTGCCAGCTCATCGACAGGGGTGAACACTGAAGCTTTCTTT
TRBV24-1	.	TRBJ2-1	TRBD2	CATFSGILNEQFF	TGTGCCACCTTTAGCGGGATCTTGAATGAGCAGTTCTTC
TRBV5-4	.	TRBJ2-5	.	CASSLEASRQTQYF	TGTGCCAGCAGCTTGGAGGCTTCCAGGCAGACCCAGTACTTC
TRBV5-1	.	TRBJ1-3	.	CASRAASGNTIYF	TGCGCCAGCAGGGCGGCCTCTGGAAACACCATATATTTT
TRBV5-4	.	TRBJ1-3	.	CASTLGQTGNTIYF	TGTGCCAGCACCCTAGGACAGACTGGAAACACCATATATTTT
TRBV7-9	.	TRBJ2-7	TRBD1	CASSSWTGTGYEQYF	TGTGCCAGCAGCTCCTGGACAGGAACGGGTTACGAGCAGTACTTC
TRBV19	.	TRBJ2-5	.	CASSISGETQYF	TGTGCCAGTAGTATATCGGGAGAGACCCAGTACTTC
TRBV10-3	.	TRBJ2-1	.	CAIEGGANEQFF	TGTGCCATCGAGGGGGGGGCCAATGAGCAGTTCTTC
TRBV19	.	TRBJ2-7	TRBD1	CASSPQGASYEQYF	TGTGCCAGTAGCCCGCAGGGGGCTTCCTACGAGCAGTACTTC
TRBV21-1	once	TRBJ1-2	.	CASSQGIRALANYGYTF	TGTGCCAGCAGTCAGGGGATTCGGGCTCTAGCTAACTATGGCTACACCTTC
TRBV5-1	.	TRBJ2-5	.	CASSTPGQETQYF	TGCGCCAGCAGCACCCCCGGCCAAGAGACCCAGTACTTC
TRBV5-5	.	TRBJ2-5	.	CASSLGVRSETQYF	TGTGCCAGCAGCTTGGGGGTCAGGTCAGAGACCCAGTACTTC
TRBV19	.	TRBJ2-5	TRBD2	CASRRTSGSWETQYF	TGTGCCAGTAGAAGGACTAGCGGGAGTTGGGAGACCCAGTACTTC
TRBV2	.	TRBJ2-7	.	CASSERSLRGEEQYF	TGTGCCAGCAGTGAACGTTCTCTACGAGGCGAAGAGCAGTACTTC
TRBV7-3	few	TRBJ2-7	TRBD2	CASSLTGSGKTYEQYF	TGTGCCAGCAGCTTAACAGGGAGCGGGAAAACCTACGAGCAGTACTTC
TRBV4-3	.	TRBJ2-1	TRBD2	CASSQSGGAIRHEQFF	TGCGCCAGCAGCCAAAGCGGGGGGGCCATTCGGCATGAGCAGTTCTTC
TRBV28	.	TRBJ2-4	.	CASSLGRGPLAKNIQYF	TGTGCCAGCAGTTTAGGGAGAGGTCCCCTAGCCAAAAACATTCAGTACTTC
TRBV5-1	many	TRBJ2-5	TRBD2	CASSWGGSQETQYF	TGCGCCAGCAGCTGGGGGGGGTCCCAAGAGACCCAGTACTTC
TRBV28	.	TRBJ2-6	TRBD2	CASSSPGGAPLLGRANVLTF	TGTGCCAGCAGTTCCCCGGGGGGGGCTCCTCTGTTGGGGCGGGCCAACGTCCTGACTTTC
TRBV2	.	TRBJ1-2	.	CASSQGSNGYTF	TGTGCCAGCAGTCAGGGCTCTAATGGCTACACCTTC
TRBV5-1	.	TRBJ2-1	.	CASSQTEGLISYNEQFF	TGCGCCAGCAGCCAGACAGAGGGACTTATTTCTTACAATGAGCAGTTCTTC
TRBV7-8	.	TRBJ1-3	.	CASSLGSSGNTIYF	TGTGCCAGCAGTCTCGGGTCGTCTGGAAACACCATATATTTT
TRBV14	.	TRBJ2-1	.	CASSPLGAGDHNEQFF	TGTGCCAGCAGCCCTCTTGGGGCAGGGGACCACAATGAGCAGTTCTTC
TRBV7-7	.	TRBJ2-1	TRBD2	CASSPGLAVYNEQFF	TGTGCCAGCAGTCCTGGACTAGCGGTTTACAATGAGCAGTTCTTC
TRBV24-1	once	TRBJ2-3	.	CAIGTRTASVSTDTQYF	TGTGCCATCGGCACCCGGACAGCCTCTGTTAGCACAGATACGCAGTATTTT
TRBV29-1	.	TRBJ1-1	.	CSARATGTRNTEAFF	TGCAGCGCCCGAGCCACCGGGACAAGGAACACTGAAGCTTTCTTT
TRBV19	.	TRBJ2-7	.	CASSPGFYEQYF	TGTGCCAGTAGCCCAGGATTTTACGAGCAGTACTTC
TRBV4-3	.	TRBJ2-7	TRBD1	CASSPRQGTYEQYF	TGCGCCAGCAGCCCCAGACAGGGTACCTACGAGCAGTACTTC
TRBV19	.	TRBJ2-2	TRBD2	CASRSGLAGVAGELFF	TGTGCCAGTAGATCTGGACTAGCGGGAGTTGCCGGGGAGCTGTTTTTT
TRBV24-1	.	TRBJ2-1	TRBD2	CATSDPARLAGVDEQFF	TGTGCCACCAGTGACCCAGCTAGGCTAGCGGGAGTCGATGAGCAGTTCTTC
TRBV19	.	TRBJ1-2	TRBD1	CASTRPGQGVYGYTF	TGTGCCAGTACCCGACCGGGACAGGGGGTTTACGGCTACACCTTC
TRBV19	.	TRBJ2-4	TRBD1	CASSMGQGASKNIQYF	TGTGCCAGTAGTATGGGACAGGGGGCTTCCAAAAACATTCAGTACTTC
TRBV7-2	.	TRBJ2-5	TRBD2	CASSAGLAGETQYF	TGTGCCAGCAGCGCCGGACTAGCGGGGGAGACCCAGTACTTC
TRBV4-1	.	TRBJ2-1	TRBD1	CASSHIGTGKSNEQFF	TGCGCCAGCAGCCATATTGGGACAGGGAAGTCGAATGAGCAGTTCTTC
TRBV12-3/TRBV12-4	once	TRBJ1-2	.	CASSPTNYGYTF	TGTGCCAGCAGTCCTACTAACTATGGCTACACCTTC
TRBV5-1	.	TRBJ1-1	TRBD1	CASRGQGDGEAFF	TGCGCCAGCAGAGGACAGGGTGACGGTGAAGCTTTCTTT
TRBV4-3	.	TRBJ1-2	.	CASSQDVTGNNYGYTF	TGCGCCAGCAGCCAAGATGTAACAGGGAATAACTATGGCTACACCTTC
TRBV27	once	TRBJ2-4	TRBD2	CASARIGTSGGKNIQYF	TGTGCCAGCGCAAGGATTGGGACTAGCGGGGGAAAAAACATTCAGTACTTC
TRBV27	few	TRBJ2-3	TRBD2	CASSGQLMGPGLAGEDTQYF	TGTGCCAGCAGTGGGCAGCTTATGGGACCGGGACTAGCGGGAGAAGATACGCAGTATTTT
TRBV28	.	TRBJ1-2	.	CATPLRDSRDGYTF	TGTGCCACCCCCCTGAGGGACTCCCGCGATGGCTACACCTTC
TRBV18	.	TRBJ1-2	TRBD1	CASSPSTGVGPYGYTF	TGTGCCAGCTCACCGAGTACAGGGGTGGGACCTTATGGCTACACCTTC
TRBV11-3	.	TRBJ2-1	TRBD2	CASSLRASGGTSLNEQFF	TGTGCCAGCAGCTTACGGGCTAGCGGGGGAACGTCGCTAAATGAGCAGTTCTTC
TRBV6-5	.	TRBJ1-6	TRBD1	CASRPGQGASPLHF	TGTGCCAGCAGACCGGGACAGGGGGCTTCACCCCTCCACTTT
TRBV5-4	.	TRBJ2-3	.	CASSWGPIGDTQYF	TGTGCCAGCAGCTGGGGCCCGATAGGAGATACGCAGTATTTT